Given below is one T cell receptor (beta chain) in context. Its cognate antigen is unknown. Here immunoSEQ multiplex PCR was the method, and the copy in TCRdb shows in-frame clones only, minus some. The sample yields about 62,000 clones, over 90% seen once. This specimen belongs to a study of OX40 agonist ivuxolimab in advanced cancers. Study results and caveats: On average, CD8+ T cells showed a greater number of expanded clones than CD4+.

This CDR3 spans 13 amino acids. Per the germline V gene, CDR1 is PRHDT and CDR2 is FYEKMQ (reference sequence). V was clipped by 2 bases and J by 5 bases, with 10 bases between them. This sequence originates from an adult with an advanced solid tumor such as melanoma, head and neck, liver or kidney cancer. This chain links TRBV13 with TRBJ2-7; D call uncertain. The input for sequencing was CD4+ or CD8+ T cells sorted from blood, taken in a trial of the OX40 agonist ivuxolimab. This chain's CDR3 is CASSLTPGHEQYF. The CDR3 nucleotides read TGTGCCAGCAGCTTAACCCCAGGCCACGAGCAGTACTTC.